Below, 32 T cell receptor beta chains from the same sample are listed, as sequenced in a study of cytomegalovirus exposure and HLA in healthy donors. PCR amplification relied on 60 Vbeta primers (plus 13 Jbeta primers). Profiling relied on immunoSEQ multiplex PCR, and the TCRdb table lists in-frame clones only, not all of them. The table includes roughly 90,000 clones, around four fifths detected once. The sequencing sample was made of PBMCs. The receptors shown here come from a man between 25 and 39 years old in good health and CMV-seropositive.

CDR3 sequence (DNA): TGTGCCAGCAGCCTACCGGGAGGGCTGGCGGGACAAGAGACCCAGTACTTC. Its translation: CASSLPGGLAGQETQYF. The chain uses TRBV14 and TRBJ2-5; 8 positions agree with TRBD2. CDR1 is SGHDN, CDR2 FVKESK, per germline. V trimming: 4 bases; J trimming: 2 bases; junction bases outside the gene matches: 12. CDR3 length: 17 amino acids.

The table lists this clone with a count of one. The chain couples TRBV10-3 to TRBJ2-1, with a tentative D call TRBD2 (5 bases). V was clipped by 6 bases and J by 4 bases, with 16 bases between them. CDR1 and CDR2 from the germline V gene are ENHRY and SYGVKD. This CDR3 has 15 residues. The CDR3 loop reads CAISKGLLEYNEQFF. As DNA, the CDR3 is TGTGCCATCAGCAAAGGACTGTTAGAGTACAATGAGCAGTTCTTC.

The CDR3: CASSWGEVTYNEQFF. DNA for the CDR3: TGTGCCAGCAGTTGGGGCGAGGTGACCTACAATGAGCAGTTCTTC. The J gene is TRBJ2-1, the V gene TRBV28, with a tentative D call TRBD1 (5 bases). The germline V and J ends were trimmed by 4 bases and 2 bases, with 12 bases remaining between them. The CDR3 is 15 residues long. Germline V lookup: CDR1 MDHEN, CDR2 SYDVKM.

This chain uses TRBV7-2 with TRBJ2-4; a weak D match, TRBD1 (6 bases). Germline V gene sequence: CDR1 SGHTA, CDR2 FQGNSA. V shed 5 bases and J shed 2 bases, with 13 bases lying between them. This CDR3 contains 15 residues. CDR3 region: CASSQGGWSKNIQYF. CDR3 DNA sequence: TGTGCCAGCAGCCAAGGGGGTTGGTCCAAAAACATTCAGTACTTC.

The chain couples TRBV25-1 to TRBJ2-6; 8 bases align to TRBD1. V lost 5 bases, J lost 1 base, and 4 bases stayed unmatched. The V gene's germline CDR1 is MGHDK and CDR2 SYGVNS. The CDR3 has 16 residues. Here the CDR3 DNA reads TGTGCCAGCAGTAGCACAGGGGGGTCTGGGGCCAACGTCCTGACTTTC. This gives the protein CASSSTGGSGANVLTF.

The V and J genes are TRBV27 and TRBJ2-7; 7 nucleotides align to TRBD1. The CDR3 runs 13 residues. Germline lookup yields CDR1 MNHEY and CDR2 SMNVEV (reference sequence). V shed 5 bases, J shed 6 bases, and the junction held 7 bases outside the gene matches. The CDR3 DNA follows: TGTGCCAGCAGTACAACAGGGGCCGGCGAGCAGTACTTC. This sequence encodes CASSTTGAGEQYF.

This chain joins TRBV29-1 and TRBJ2-2; 8 bases map to TRBD2. V lost 7 bases and J lost 6; bases outside the gene matches: 13. The germline V gene has CDR1 SQVTM and CDR2 ANQGSEA. CDR3 length equals 15 residues. CDR3 protein: CSAMNQASGSGELFF. DNA of the CDR3: TGCAGCGCGATGAACCAGGCTAGCGGGTCCGGGGAGCTGTTTTTT.

The chain combines TRBV7-9 with TRBJ2-7, with TRBD2 identical over 9 bases. The ends lost 5 bases at V and 2 bases at J; junction bases unmatched: 4. The CDR3 consists of 14 residues. CDR1 SEHNR and CDR2 FQNEAQ come from the germline V gene (reference sequence). The CDR3 here is CASSRLAVPYEQYF. Here the CDR3 DNA reads TGTGCCAGCAGCCGACTAGCGGTACCCTACGAGCAGTACTTC.

V gene TRBV28 combines with J gene TRBJ2-7, with TRBD2 identical over 7 bases. The V and J ends lost 6 bases and 1 base, in that order; junction bases with no gene match: 9. The CDR3 loop spans 15 amino acids. In germline, CDR1 is MDHEN, CDR2 SYDVKM. For the CDR3, the DNA is TGTGCCAGCAGCCGGACACCGGGGGGATCCTACGAGCAGTACTTC. Protein product: CASSRTPGGSYEQYF.

The chain carries TRBV9 and TRBJ2-2; D is perhaps TRBD2 (5 bases). CDR1 and CDR2 from the germline V gene are SGDLS and YYNGEE. V shed 3 bases and J shed 5 bases, with 11 bases lying between them. This CDR3 has 14 residues. The DNA of the CDR3 is TGTGCCAGCAGCGGGACGGGAAGAACCGGGGAGCTGTTTTTT. This sequence encodes CASSGTGRTGELFF.

V gene TRBV6-6 combines with J gene TRBJ1-3; tentatively, D is TRBD1 (6 bases). With 4 bases removed from V and 0 bases from J, the gap between germline ends came to 13 bases. The germline CDR1 and CDR2 sequences are MNHNY and SVGAGI (reference sequence). This CDR3 is built from 16 residues. The CDR3 DNA reads as TGTGCCAGCAGTTCAACAACAGGGTTCTCTGGAAACACCATATATTTT. Protein product: CASSSTTGFSGNTIYF.

This clone was counted between two and nine times. V usage is TRBV7-2 and J usage is TRBJ2-7; no definite D call. The V gene's germline CDR1 is SGHTA and CDR2 FQGNSA. The CDR3 covers 12 residues. Deletions cut 4 bases from V and 3 bases from J, with 7 bases between. This chain's CDR3 is CASSSQVYEQYF. CDR3 DNA: TGTGCCAGCAGCTCACAAGTCTACGAGCAGTACTTC.

The CDR3 bases are TGTGCCAGTAACGCCGGCTCCTACGAGCAGTACTTC. The encoded protein is CASNAGSYEQYF. The chain carries TRBV7-9 and TRBJ2-7; unclear D gene. The CDR3 is 12 amino acids. Germline-derived CDR1 and CDR2 are SEHNR and FQNEAQ (reference sequence). Trimming stripped 9 bases from V and 0 bases from J, with 9 bases between.

The chain links TRBV5-8 to TRBJ2-1, with D tentatively TRBD1 (6 bases). This CDR3 comprises 13 residues. V lost 4 bases to trimming and J lost 9 bases, with 14 bases between them. Germline V CDR1 and CDR2: SGHTS, YDEGEE. The CDR3 coding sequence is TGTGCCAGCAGCCCCCGCCTAGGGGGTGAGCAGTTCTTC. It encodes CASSPRLGGEQFF. Filled out from reference TRBV5-8 and TRBJ2-1, the complete variable domain reads EAGVTQSPTHLIKTRGQQATLRCSPISGHTSVYWYQQALGLGLQFLLWYDEGEERNRGNFPPRFSGRQFPNYSSELNVNALELEDSALYLCASSPRLGGEQFFGPGTRLTVL.

In DNA form, the CDR3 reads TGTGCCAGCAGCTTAGTTTCGGCGGGAGGAGGCACCGGGGAGCTGTTTTTT. Translating gives CASSLVSAGGGTGELFF. The V call is TRBV7-2, the J call TRBJ2-2; 8 bases are shared with TRBD2. Trimming cost V 1 base and J 4 bases; bases outside gene matches: 8. CDR1 is SGHTA, CDR2 FQGNSA, per germline. This CDR3 is built from 17 residues.

The chain carries TRBV10-2 and TRBJ2-3; a weak D match, TRBD2 (6 bases). Per germline, CDR1 WSHSY and CDR2 SAAADI. This CDR3 contains 17 residues. V dropped 0 bases and J dropped 1 base, with 14 bases sitting between them. The CDR3 reads CASSESTGVGGTDTQYF. The CDR3, as DNA: TGCGCCAGCAGTGAGTCCACGGGAGTGGGGGGCACAGATACGCAGTATTTT.

The V and J genes are TRBV5-8 and TRBJ2-1, with D perhaps matching TRBD2 (6 bases). This CDR3 spans 17 amino acids. V was trimmed by 6 bases and J by 1 base, leaving 20 bases between them. Germline V gene sequence: CDR1 SGHTS, CDR2 YDEGEE. Here the CDR3 reads CASTHSTLAASYNEQFF. CDR3 coding DNA: TGTGCCAGCACCCACTCGACACTAGCAGCTTCCTACAATGAGCAGTTCTTC.

This chain joins TRBV30 and TRBJ2-2; no firm D call. The CDR3 runs to 16 residues. CDR1 and CDR2 (germline): GTSNPN, SVGIG (reference sequence). Trimming left V 0 bases short and J 1 base short, with 12 bases between. The CDR3 DNA follows: TGTGCCTGGAGTGTACCGAACCGAGGGAACACCGGGGAGCTGTTTTTT. Its protein is CAWSVPNRGNTGELFF.

The rearrangement uses TRBV6-1 and TRBJ1-5, with D hard to call. The length of the CDR3 is 13 residues. Trimming left V 8 bases short and J 5 bases short, with 13 bases between. Germline assignment: CDR1 MNHNS and CDR2 SASEGT. The CDR3 DNA sequence: TGTGCCAGCGGTATTGCCGGGGATCAGCCCCAGCATTTT. Translated: CASGIAGDQPQHF.

This clone is a singleton in its sample. The rearrangement links TRBV28 to TRBJ1-2, with D hard to call. In germline, CDR1 is MDHEN, CDR2 SYDVKM. CDR3 length: 13 residues. V was shortened by 3 bases and J by 4 bases, with 9 bases between the two germline ends. The CDR3 sequence is CASSLLAPYGYTF. The DNA of the CDR3 is TGTGCCAGCAGTTTGCTGGCACCCTATGGCTACACCTTC.

The chain is built from TRBV13 and TRBJ2-7; 14 bases align to TRBD2. Germline CDR1 and CDR2: PRHDT and FYEKMQ (reference sequence). The ends lost 5 bases at V and 4 bases at J; junction bases unmatched: 7. The CDR3 is 16 amino acids. The CDR3 reads CASSPSRLAGGYEQYF. The CDR3 DNA reads as TGTGCCAGCAGCCCCTCTCGACTAGCGGGGGGGTACGAGCAGTACTTC.

This sequence joins TRBV6-5 and TRBJ2-5, with D maybe TRBD1 (6 bases). The J call may be faulty, since TRBJ2-7 better matches the DNA end. CDR3 length: 16 residues. The germline V gene has CDR1 MNHEY and CDR2 SVGAGI. The CDR3 sequence is CASSYGMTGFSYEQYF. The CDR3 DNA is TGTGCCAGCAGTTACGGTATGACAGGATTTTCTTACGAGCAGTACTTC.

The chain has TRBV19 and TRBJ1-2; TRBD1 matches at 11 bases. The CDR3 is made up of 15 amino acids. J was trimmed by 7 bases and V by 4 bases; bases with no gene match: 8. Germline V CDR1 and CDR2: LNHDA, SQIVND (reference sequence). The CDR3 protein is CASSTDGQGAVGYTF. CDR3 coding DNA: TGTGCCAGTAGTACTGATGGACAGGGGGCCGTTGGCTACACCTTC.

The chain is built from TRBV10-2 and TRBJ2-5; TRBD2 matches 11 bases. The germline CDR1 and CDR2 sequences are WSHSY and SAAADI. The junction had 4 bases not matched to a gene; V was cut back by 10 bases and J by 3 bases. The CDR3 extends over 13 amino acids. CDR3 coding DNA: TGCGCCACGAGGGGACTAGCGGAAGAGACCCAGTACTTC. It is translated as CATRGLAEETQYF.

The V gene is TRBV5-1, the J gene TRBJ2-3; TRBD2 agrees at 7 bases. The V segment lost 4 bases and the J segment 0 bases; nucleotides outside the gene matches: 5. CDR1 and CDR2 (germline): SGHRS, YFSETQ. The CDR3 covers 15 residues. For the CDR3, the DNA is TGCGCCAGCAGCCAGACTAGCCCAAGCACAGATACGCAGTATTTT. It translates to CASSQTSPSTDTQYF. The whole variable domain, remainder taken from reference TRBV5-1 and TRBJ2-3, is KAGVTQTPRYLIKTRGQQVTLSCSPISGHRSVSWYQQTPGQGLQFLFEYFSETQRNKGNFPGRFSGRQFSNSRSEMNVSTLELGDSALYLCASSQTSPSTDTQYFGPGTRLTVL.

This clone appeared a few times. V and J are TRBV7-9 and TRBJ2-7; TRBD2 matches at 16 bases. There are 15 residues in the CDR3. With 5 bases clipped from V and 7 bases from J, the junction kept 5 bases outside the gene matches. Germline lookup yields CDR1 SEHNR and CDR2 FQNEAQ (reference sequence). In DNA form, the CDR3 reads TGTGCCAGCAGCCCTGGGACTAGCGGGAGGGGGGAGCAGTACTTC. Protein product: CASSPGTSGRGEQYF. The full variable domain, in which reference TRBV7-9 and TRBJ2-7 provide the parts outside the CDR3, is DTGVSQNPRHKITKRGQNVTFRCDPISEHNRLYWYRQTLGQGPEFLTYFQNEAQLEKSRLLSDRFSAERPKGSFSTLEIQRTEQGDSAMYLCASSPGTSGRGEQYFGPGTRLTVT.

CDR3 sequence: CASSSRQGNTEAFF. The CDR3 DNA reads as TGCGCCAGCAGCTCGAGACAGGGGAACACTGAAGCTTTCTTT. The chain couples TRBV5-1 to TRBJ1-1; 7 bases match TRBD1. Trimming at V came to 3 bases and at J to 1 base, leaving 3 bases not matched to a gene. The CDR3 sequence is 14 residues long. Germline-derived CDR1 and CDR2 are SGHRS and YFSETQ. Together with reference TRBV5-1 and TRBJ1-1, the CDR3 gives the full variable domain: KAGVTQTPRYLIKTRGQQVTLSCSPISGHRSVSWYQQTPGQGLQFLFEYFSETQRNKGNFPGRFSGRQFSNSRSEMNVSTLELGDSALYLCASSSRQGNTEAFFGQGTRLTVV.

Only one count was recorded for this clone. The chain is built from TRBV10-3 and TRBJ2-3, with 11 positions matching TRBD2. The germline CDR1 and CDR2 sequences are ENHRY and SYGVKD. After removal of 2 bases from V and 0 bases from J, the junction contained 13 bases not matched to a gene. The CDR3 spans 20 residues. DNA of the CDR3: TGTGCCATCAGTGAGATGGCCATATTGACTAGCGGGGCTAGCACAGATACGCAGTATTTT. Protein: CAISEMAILTSGASTDTQYF.

This chain connects TRBV20-1 to TRBJ1-2; D is perhaps TRBD1 (5 bases). This CDR3 comprises 11 residues. Germline CDR1 and CDR2: DFQATT and SNEGSKA (reference sequence). V lost 5 bases to trimming and J lost 7 bases, with 11 bases between them. DNA of the CDR3: TGCAGTGCTTACAGCAGGGTTGGCTACACCTTC. This gives the protein CSAYSRVGYTF.

The rearrangement joins TRBV19 to TRBJ1-5, with TRBD1 matching over 7 bases. CDR3 size: 14 residues. V lost 5 bases, J lost 6 bases, and 7 bases stayed unmatched. CDR1 and CDR2 from the germline V gene are LNHDA and SQIVND (reference sequence). For the CDR3, the DNA is TGTGCCAGTAGTTTGGACAGGCCGGGTCAGCCCCAGCATTTT. Its protein is CASSLDRPGQPQHF. Based on the CDR3 plus reference TRBV19 and TRBJ1-5, the full variable domain is DGGITQSPKYLFRKEGQNVTLSCEQNLNHDAMYWYRQDPGQGLRLIYYSQIVNDFQKGDIAEGYSVSREKKESFPLTVTSAQKNPTAFYLCASSLDRPGQPQHFGDGTRLSIL.

This clone was recorded only once. The rearrangement joins TRBV30 to TRBJ2-7, with TRBD2 identical over 7 bases. The CDR3 runs 11 residues. CDR1 is GTSNPN and CDR2 is SVGIG in the germline V gene (reference sequence). J gave up 4 bases and V 3 bases, and 0 bases lay outside the gene matches. CDR3 coding DNA: TGTGCCTGGAGACTAGCGTACGAGCAGTACTTC. Its translation: CAWRLAYEQYF. Full variable domain (remainder filled in from reference TRBV30 and TRBJ2-7): SQTIHQWPATLVQPVGSPLSLECTVEGTSNPNLYWYRQAAGRGLQLLFYSVGIGQISSEVPQNLSASRPQDRQFILSSKKLLLSDSGFYLCAWRLAYEQYFGPGTRLTVT.

The chain carries TRBV27 and TRBJ1-1, with D tentatively TRBD1 (5 bases). Trimming pared 0 bases from V and 0 bases from J, leaving 11 bases between. The length of the CDR3 is 16 residues. Looked up from germline, CDR1 is MNHEY and CDR2 is SMNVEV (reference sequence). The CDR3 loop reads CASSLSPDSMNTEAFF. The CDR3 DNA reads TGTGCCAGCAGTTTATCCCCTGACAGCATGAACACTGAAGCTTTCTTT.